These T cell receptor beta chains were read from a single sample in a study of blood T cell repertoires in COVID-19. Assay used: immunoSEQ multiplex PCR; TCRdb lists only in-frame clones, some missing. The sample has around 480,000 clones, approximately 89% seen once. The sequenced sample was peripheral blood. The receptors were gathered from a woman between 50 and 59 years old with COVID-19, enrolled during active disease. Each CDR3 is given with its conserved first and last residue. D genes are given only for firm matches. Size tells how often a clone was seen (once, few, many) or the class of an expanded clone, and some rows leave it out.

DNA	CDR3	length	J	size	V	D
TGCGCCAGCAGCCTCCCCACAGATACGCAGTATTTT	CASSLPTDTQYF	12	TRBJ2-3	NA	TRBV5-1	NA
TGTGCCAGTAGACCCCGAGACAGGGATTTCTACGAGCAGTACTTC	CASRPRDRDFYEQYF	15	TRBJ2-7	NA	TRBV19	TRBD1
TGTGCCAGTAGTATGTTATCGAGAAACTATGGCTACACCTTC	CASSMLSRNYGYTF	14	TRBJ1-2	NA	TRBV19	NA
TGTGCCAGCAGCCAACTAGCTGCGGAGCAGTACTTC	CASSQLAAEQYF	12	TRBJ2-7	NA	TRBV3-1/TRBV3-2	NA
TGTGCCAGCAGCGAGGACAGGCACGGGGGCACTGAAGCTTTCTTT	CASSEDRHGGTEAFF	15	TRBJ1-1	NA	TRBV9	TRBD1
TGTGCCGTCGGGACAGGGGCGTCAATCTATGGCTACACCTTC	CAVGTGASIYGYTF	14	TRBJ1-2	NA	TRBV10-3	TRBD1
TGTGCCAGCAGTGAACCGGGCCGGGGTAATGAAAAACTGTTTTTT	CASSEPGRGNEKLFF	15	TRBJ1-4	NA	TRBV6-1	NA
TGTGCCAGCAGTAGACCGGGACTGAGCACAGATACGCAGTATTTT	CASSRPGLSTDTQYF	15	TRBJ2-3	NA	TRBV28	NA
TGTGCCAGCAGCCGACACAGGGTTGGCTACACCTTC	CASSRHRVGYTF	12	TRBJ1-2	NA	TRBV3-1/TRBV3-2	NA
TGTGCCAGCACAGCGATCCGGGACAGGGCCGCGTTGAAGTATGGCTACACCTTC	CASTAIRDRAALKYGYTF	18	TRBJ1-2	NA	TRBV13	TRBD1
TGTGCCAGCAGTCTTGGATGGGGGGGGACTGGTGGCTACACCTTC	CASSLGWGGTGGYTF	15	TRBJ1-2	NA	TRBV6-6	NA
TGCGCCAGCAGCGATATGCTGGGGCCCTCTGGGGCCAACGTCCTGACTTTC	CASSDMLGPSGANVLTF	17	TRBJ2-6	once	TRBV5-1	NA
TGTGCCAGCAGCCTGGACACAAATACGCAGTATTTT	CASSLDTNTQYF	12	TRBJ2-3	once	TRBV12-3/TRBV12-4	NA
TGTGCCAGCAGCGACAGGGGGCGCCGGGGCTACACCTTC	CASSDRGRRGYTF	13	TRBJ1-2	NA	TRBV25-1	TRBD1
TGTGCCACCAGTTCGGGGGGAAGTAGCAATCAGCCCCAGCATTTT	CATSSGGSSNQPQHF	15	TRBJ1-5	NA	TRBV24-1	NA
TGCAGCGTCGCTGGACTAGCGGGGGGCCTTGGTTACAATGAGCAGTTCTTC	CSVAGLAGGLGYNEQFF	17	TRBJ2-1	NA	TRBV29-1	TRBD2
TGTGCCAGCAGTTTGGGACAGGGGTTTTATTCACCCCTCCACTTT	CASSLGQGFYSPLHF	15	TRBJ1-6	NA	TRBV7-2	TRBD1
TGTGCCAGCAGTTACCCAGGGCAGGGTGAAGCTTTCTTT	CASSYPGQGEAFF	13	TRBJ1-1	NA	TRBV6-5	NA
TGTGCCAGCAGTTTTGACAGGGGGGGCGGCTACACCTTC	CASSFDRGGGYTF	13	TRBJ1-2	NA	TRBV12-3/TRBV12-4	TRBD1
TGTGCCAGCAGCACCCACAGGGGAGGCTACACCTTC	CASSTHRGGYTF	12	TRBJ1-2	NA	TRBV21-1	NA
TGTGCCAGCAGTTTATCGCGACAGAACTATGGCTACACCTTC	CASSLSRQNYGYTF	14	TRBJ1-2	NA	TRBV27	NA
TGTGCCAGTAGTATAGATCACGGACTTCTTGGGGTTGGACTGTTTTTT	CASSIDHGLLGVGLFF	16	TRBJ1-4	NA	TRBV19	NA
TGCAGCGTTGAAGACCCAACTCCGGGACAGGGGAGTGACATTCAGTACTTC	CSVEDPTPGQGSDIQYF	17	TRBJ2-4	NA	TRBV29-1	TRBD1
TGTGCCAGCAGGGGGACAGTCTATGGCTACACCTTC	CASRGTVYGYTF	12	TRBJ1-2	NA	TRBV2	TRBD1
TGTGCCACCAAAGGAAACGACAGGGCCGGGGAGCTGTTTTTT	CATKGNDRAGELFF	14	TRBJ2-2	NA	TRBV24-1	TRBD1
TGTGCCAGCAGCTTAATCAGGCGGAACACTGAAGCTTTCTTT	CASSLIRRNTEAFF	14	TRBJ1-1	NA	TRBV7-9	NA
TGTGCCAGCAGTGAAGCTCCCCCGGGGGTGGCACCCCTCCACTTT	CASSEAPPGVAPLHF	15	TRBJ1-6	few	TRBV2	NA
TGTGCCAGCCGCCCGGGACAGGGGAACACTGAAGCTTTCTTT	CASRPGQGNTEAFF	14	TRBJ1-1	NA	TRBV6-4	TRBD1
TGCGCCAGCAGCGAATCCTCAGGGGACCAAGAGACCCGGTACTTC	CASSESSGDQETRYF	15	TRBJ2-5	NA	TRBV4-1	NA
TGTGCCAGCATGAAGCGGGGGGCCGATACGCAGTATTTT	CASMKRGADTQYF	13	TRBJ2-3	NA	TRBV6-5	TRBD2
TGTGCCAGCAGCGTTTACGGACAGACCAATTCACCCCTCCACTTT	CASSVYGQTNSPLHF	15	TRBJ1-6	NA	TRBV9	NA
TGTGCCAGCAGTCGGGAGACTAGCGGGGGAGACGAGCAGTACTTC	CASSRETSGGDEQYF	15	TRBJ2-7	NA	TRBV2	TRBD2
TGTGCCAGCAGCTTTCCGAGGAGCTCCTACAATGAGCAGTTCTTC	CASSFPRSSYNEQFF	15	TRBJ2-1	NA	TRBV13	NA
TGCGCCAGCAGCTTTCAGGACTCTGGAAACACCATATATTTT	CASSFQDSGNTIYF	14	TRBJ1-3	NA	TRBV5-1	NA
TGTGCCAGCAGCAACCAACAGGGGTTAGAGACCCAGTACTTC	CASSNQQGLETQYF	14	TRBJ2-5	NA	TRBV3-1/TRBV3-2	TRBD1
TGTGCCAGCAGTTTATCCCCGGGACTAGCGTCACGCACAGATACGCAGTATTTT	CASSLSPGLASRTDTQYF	18	TRBJ2-3	few	TRBV27	TRBD2
TGCGCCAGCAGCCAAGGACATCCGACTAGCGGGGCTTACAATGAGCAGTTCTTC	CASSQGHPTSGAYNEQFF	18	TRBJ2-1	NA	TRBV4-1	TRBD2
TGTGCCAGCAGTTCTCCGACTGATTATGGCTACACCTTC	CASSSPTDYGYTF	13	TRBJ1-2	NA	TRBV6-5	NA
TGTGCCAGCTCACTCCTACAGGGGGCCCATGGCTACACCTTC	CASSLLQGAHGYTF	14	TRBJ1-2	NA	TRBV18	TRBD1
TGTGCCAGCAGCTTATTTCCCGAGGAGACCCAGTACTTC	CASSLFPEETQYF	13	TRBJ2-5	NA	TRBV7-3	NA
TGTGCCAGCAGACGGCTCCGCGAGGAGCCCCAGCATTTT	CASRRLREEPQHF	13	TRBJ1-5	NA	TRBV28	NA
TGTGCCAGCAGATCCGCCCTAGCGGGGGGCACAGATACGCAGTATTTT	CASRSALAGGTDTQYF	16	TRBJ2-3	once	TRBV5-4	TRBD2
TGTGCCAGCAGCCAAATTCCGGAGGGCAACACTGAAGCTTTCTTT	CASSQIPEGNTEAFF	15	TRBJ1-1	once	TRBV3-1/TRBV3-2	NA
TGCGCCAGCAGCTTGGACCTTAGGGGGCGGGGCACAGATACGCAGTATTTT	CASSLDLRGRGTDTQYF	17	TRBJ2-3	NA	TRBV5-1	TRBD1
TGTGCCACCAGCAGAGTCGTATCGAGTGGCTACACCTTC	CATSRVVSSGYTF	13	TRBJ1-2	NA	TRBV15	NA
TGTGCCAGCAATCCAGGGAACTATGGCTACACCTTC	CASNPGNYGYTF	12	TRBJ1-2	NA	TRBV28	NA
TGTGCCAGCAAGGAAGGACTGTATAATTCACCCCTCCACTTT	CASKEGLYNSPLHF	14	TRBJ1-6	NA	TRBV28	NA
TGTGCCACCAGTGAGGGCCAGGCTGAGCAGTTCTTC	CATSEGQAEQFF	12	TRBJ2-1	NA	TRBV24-1	NA
TGCGCCAGCAGTGAGTCGGGACAGGGGGCTGGAGCTTTCTTT	CASSESGQGAGAFF	14	TRBJ1-1	NA	TRBV10-1	TRBD1
TGTGCCAGCAGCTTAGCAGGGGGCGCGTGGACTGAAGCTTTCTTT	CASSLAGGAWTEAFF	15	TRBJ1-1	once	TRBV7-2	TRBD1
TGTGCCAGCTCCCCCGACAGAGAATCAGGGACCCAGTACTTC	CASSPDRESGTQYF	14	TRBJ2-5	NA	TRBV6-5	NA
TGTGCCAGCAGTCGCACCGGGACAAAAGACGAGCAGTACTTC	CASSRTGTKDEQYF	14	TRBJ2-7	NA	TRBV6-5	NA
TGTGCCAGTAGTACGGGGTCGGCGACTTACGAGCAGTACTTC	CASSTGSATYEQYF	14	TRBJ2-7	NA	TRBV19	NA
TGTGCCAGCAGCCACCCCGGGACAGGGACCGAAGCTTTCTTT	CASSHPGTGTEAFF	14	TRBJ1-1	NA	TRBV3-1/TRBV3-2	TRBD1
TGTGCCAGCAGCGACAGGGCGGAAAAACTGTTTTTT	CASSDRAEKLFF	12	TRBJ1-4	NA	TRBV7-8	TRBD1